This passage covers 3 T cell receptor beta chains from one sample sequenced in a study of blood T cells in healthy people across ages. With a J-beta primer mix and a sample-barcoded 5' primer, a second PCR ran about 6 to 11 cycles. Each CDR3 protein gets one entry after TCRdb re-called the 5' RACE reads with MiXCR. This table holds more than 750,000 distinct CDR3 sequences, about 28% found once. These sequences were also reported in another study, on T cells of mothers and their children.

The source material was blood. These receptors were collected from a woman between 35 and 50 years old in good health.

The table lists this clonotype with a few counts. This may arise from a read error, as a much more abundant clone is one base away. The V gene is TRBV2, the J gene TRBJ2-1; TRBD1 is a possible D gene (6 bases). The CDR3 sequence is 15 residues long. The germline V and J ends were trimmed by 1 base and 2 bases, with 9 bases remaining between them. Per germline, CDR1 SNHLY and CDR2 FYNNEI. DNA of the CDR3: TGTGCCAGCAGTGAAGGGGGGCCGGCCTACAATGAGCAGTTCTTC. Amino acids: CASSEGGPAYNEQFF.

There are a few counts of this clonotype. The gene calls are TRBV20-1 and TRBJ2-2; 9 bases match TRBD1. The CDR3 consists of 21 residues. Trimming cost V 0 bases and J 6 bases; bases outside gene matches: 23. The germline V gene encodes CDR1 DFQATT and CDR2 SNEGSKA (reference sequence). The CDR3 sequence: CSARDIFRGRHRGRSAGELFF. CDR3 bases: TGCAGTGCTAGAGATATTTTTAGGGGCCGCCACAGGGGGCGTTCAGCCGGGGAGCTGTTTTTT.

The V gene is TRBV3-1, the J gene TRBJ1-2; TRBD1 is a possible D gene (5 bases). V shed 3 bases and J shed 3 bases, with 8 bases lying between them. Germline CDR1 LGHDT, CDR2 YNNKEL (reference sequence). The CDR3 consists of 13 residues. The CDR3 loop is CASSQDIDYGYTF. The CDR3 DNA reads TGTGCCAGCAGCCAGGACATAGACTATGGCTACACCTTC.